This T cell receptor beta chain was observed in a study of shared clonotypes between healthy human individuals. Assay: immunoSEQ multiplex PCR; the TCRdb copy retains only in-frame clones and omits some. The sample consists of around 2,000,000 clones, approximately 94% of them appearing once. CD45RO-negative, CCR7-positively selected cells formed the naive CD8 fraction, excluding terminally differentiated effector memory CD45RA+ cells. This CDR3 region has 13 residues. Germline-derived CDR1 and CDR2 are MDHEN and SYDVKM. Trimming left V 2 bases short and J 3 bases short, with 8 bases between. Comments on this clone: At the DNA level, this CDR3 is encoded by other sequences in the same sample as well.

This receptor was obtained from a man younger than 35 in good health. Some clones in this sample may be carry-over from other donors' samples. The J gene is TRBJ2-7, the V gene TRBV28, with unresolved D. The material sequenced was naive CD8+ T cells from PBMCs. The CDR3 loop is CASSLSALYEQYF. The CDR3 DNA is TGTGCCAGCAGTTTAAGTGCCCTCTACGAGCAGTACTTC.